This is a list of T cell receptor beta chains from one sample in a study of shared clonotypes between healthy human individuals. TCRdb's copy holds only in-frame clones and misses some; the assay was immunoSEQ multiplex PCR. This sample has approximately 810,000 clones, with 80% to 95% found just once. The source material was naive CD8+ T cells sorted from blood. These receptors were taken from a man between 25 and 39 years old in good health. Both conserved end residues are part of each CDR3. Each record gives: CDR3 length, V gene, J gene, CDR3 protein.

>14|TRBV9|TRBJ2-1
CASSTTGQGYEQFF
>11|TRBV2|TRBJ1-2
CATLRTDGYTF
>14|TRBV4-1|TRBJ2-5
CASSQETVQETQYF
>13|TRBV14|TRBJ2-1
CASSQGTGDEQFF
>13|TRBV30|TRBJ1-5
CAWSSDRNQPQHF
>17|TRBV14|TRBJ2-2
CASSQDAVQNGDGELFF
>14|TRBV19|TRBJ2-1
CASKGVWSDNEQFF
>14|TRBV7-6|TRBJ2-7
CASSFRTGGNEQYF
>16|TRBV13|TRBJ2-1
CASSLEAGVRYNEQFF
>14|TRBV29-1|TRBJ1-4
CSVEVAGWNEKLFF
>16|TRBV11-3|TRBJ2-5
CASSEPGLAGAETQYF
>15|TRBV7-6|TRBJ2-1
CASSFRSSSYNEQFF
>13|TRBV11-2|TRBJ2-1
CASSLTGVNEQFF
>13|TRBV19|TRBJ2-7
CASSIIGYREQYF
>15|TRBV5-1|TRBJ2-1
CASSLTGGLYNEQFF
>14|TRBV7-9|TRBJ2-2
CASSSSAMTGELFF
>22|TRBV12-5|TRBJ2-1
CASGLVRSVTGSLTDRYNEQFF
>15|TRBV7-9|TRBJ2-3
CASSPSGSETDTQYF
>14|TRBV6-1|TRBJ1-2
CASRDRAGYYGYTF
>17|TRBV14|TRBJ2-1
CASSQVALAGIHNEQFF
>15|TRBV5-5|TRBJ1-1
CASSQVGTGGTEAFF
>13|TRBV7-9|TRBJ2-5
CASSLASTVSQYF
>13|TRBV4-1|TRBJ1-1
CASSQEVNTEAFF
>19|TRBV2|TRBJ2-1
CASSELLGSSGGSYNEQFF
>15|TRBV7-9|TRBJ2-3
CASTSRDSATDTQYF
>15|TRBV7-9|TRBJ1-2
CASSLAVGKRERYTF
>15|TRBV29-1|TRBJ2-7
CSVEIMGQETYEQYF
>13|TRBV30|TRBJ2-1
CAWSPAGYNEQFF
>18|TRBV7-9|TRBJ2-7
CASSPRGSTGVISYEQYF
>15|TRBV9|TRBJ2-1
CASSSSGTLYNEQFF
>15|TRBV6-5|TRBJ1-2
CASSFVKDGLNGYTF
>15|TRBV10-1|TRBJ2-2
CASSELVTNTGELFF
>19|TRBV11-2|TRBJ2-1
CASSSLAWSGGIGDNEQFF
>15|TRBV5-6|TRBJ1-4
CASTGAGEWDEKLFF
>14|TRBV10-3|TRBJ2-7
CAISGGTSGHEQYF
>15|TRBV11-2|TRBJ2-7
CASSWGPERFYEQYF
>15|TRBV27|TRBJ2-1
CASSLAGLAGVEQFF
>14|TRBV7-9|TRBJ2-1
CASSLREGYNEQFF
>16|TRBV7-2|TRBJ2-3
CASSLARGQGPDVWYF
>13|TRBV30|TRBJ2-3
CASEALKGDTQYF
>15|TRBV18|TRBJ2-7
CASSQTGFPTYEQYF
>15|TRBV27|TRBJ2-1
CASSPVGSSYNEQFF
>16|TRBV25-1|TRBJ2-1
CASRKALGTGANEQFF
>13|TRBV6-5|TRBJ1-5
CASSTNSNQPQHF
>13|TRBV6-1|TRBJ2-7
CATPRGQGSEQYF
>16|TRBV27|TRBJ2-7
CASSSRDSYSTYEQYF
>16|TRBV14|TRBJ2-1
CASSATGGEYDNEQFF
>15|TRBV7-9|TRBJ2-7
CASSSHQTSTYEQYF
>15|TRBV7-2|TRBJ2-3
CASSLDTVSTDTQYF
>17|TRBV4-3|TRBJ2-6
CASSPTDNSAGANVLTF